Each of the 31 T cell receptor beta chains below was sequenced from the same sample in a study of human T cells and chemical hapten exposure. Noted time point: pre-sensitization, week 0. Treatment: therapeutic diphenylcyclopropenone sensitization with weekly scalp DPC. The template was total RNA from unfractionated whole blood. One entry per CDR3 protein, called by TCRdb with MiXCR from the RACE reads. The data contain tens of thousands of distinct CDR3 sequences, roughly 12% of them seen just once; the ten biggest clones take up 1.9%. Here the sequenced sample was whole blood, taken in connection with sensitization to the hapten diphenylcyclopropenone (DPC). All receptors come from a woman aged 40 to 55 with alopecia areata. Some clones in this sample may be carry-over from other donors' samples.

The J gene is TRBJ2-1, the V gene TRBV7-2; TRBD2 might be the D (6 bases). V was cut by 0 bases and J by 1 base, with 7 bases left in between. Per germline, CDR1 SGHTA and CDR2 FQGNSA. This CDR3 contains 15 residues. CDR3 sequence: CASSLAGSSYNEQFF. The CDR3 bases are TGTGCCAGCAGCTTAGCCGGGAGTTCCTACAATGAGCAGTTCTTC.

In this sample, this clonotype turned up many times. The V gene is TRBV10-3, the J gene TRBJ1-2, with 7 positions matching TRBD1. J gave up 2 bases and V 7 bases, and 7 bases lay outside the gene matches. Germline V gene data show CDR1 as ENHRY and CDR2 as SYGVKD. The CDR3 is made up of 14 amino acids. The chain's CDR3 is CAITPDRDNYGYTF. CDR3 DNA: TGTGCCATCACCCCTGACAGGGACAACTATGGCTACACCTTC.

Many counts were recorded for this clonotype. This chain connects TRBV2 to TRBJ2-3; D is ambiguous. V was clipped by 7 bases and J by 7 bases, with 15 bases between them. The germline gives CDR1 SNHLY, CDR2 FYNNEI. This CDR3 comprises 13 residues. The CDR3 DNA sequence: TGTGCCAGCAACCCGTCCCCCAGTTATACGCAGTATTTT. As protein: CASNPSPSYTQYF.

This clonotype was seen more than once but under ten times. The chain is built from TRBV28 and TRBJ2-7; no firm D call. The germline V gene has CDR1 MDHEN and CDR2 SYDVKM. Between the trimmed V and J ends, which lost 3 bases and 2 bases, there was a span of 2 bases. The CDR3 is 11 amino acids. The CDR3 loop is CASSFPYEQYF. The DNA for the CDR3 is TGTGCCAGCAGTTTCCCCTACGAGCAGTACTTC.

Remarks on this clonotype: A much larger clone differs from this one at a single base, so this may be a read error. This chain connects TRBV24-1 to TRBJ1-2; D gene unclear. This CDR3 contains 14 residues. Germline V gene data show CDR1 as KGHDR and CDR2 as SFDVKD. The chain's CDR3 is CTTSDHLGRHGYTF. For the CDR3, the DNA is TGTACCACCAGTGACCACTTGGGAAGGCACGGCTACACCTTC.

This clonotype was observed many times. V and J are TRBV20-1 and TRBJ2-3; 11 bases match TRBD2. Per the germline V gene, CDR1 is DFQATT and CDR2 is SNEGSKA (reference sequence). V lost 4 bases and J lost 4; bases outside the gene matches: 25. CDR3 length equals 21 residues. Here the CDR3 DNA reads TGCAGTGCTACTACCCTCTACCCTCCCTCCCTAGCGGGAGGACGAGCAGATACGCAGTATTTT. It specifies CSATTLYPPSLAGGRADTQYF.

This clonotype was observed at least ten times. The rearrangement links TRBV7-6 to TRBJ1-3; D call uncertain. The CDR3 has 13 amino acids. Trimming took 5 bases from V and 4 from J, leaving 9 bases between them. Germline CDR1 SGHVS, CDR2 FNYEAQ. CDR3 sequence: CASSSRAGNTIYF. The CDR3 DNA follows: TGTGCCAGCAGCAGCCGGGCCGGAAACACCATATATTTT.

The chain has TRBV28 and TRBJ2-1, with TRBD1 as a possible D gene (7 bases). The V gene's germline CDR1 is MDHEN and CDR2 SYDVKM. V was trimmed by 2 bases and J by 4 bases, leaving 12 bases between them. This CDR3 region has 15 residues. CDR3 nucleotide sequence: TGTGCCAGCAGTTTAACCAGGGGGGCATACAATGAGCAGTTCTTC. This sequence encodes CASSLTRGAYNEQFF.

Ten or more counts support this clonotype. The chain uses TRBV7-2 and TRBJ2-1; either TRBD1 or TRBD2 may fit D (5 bases each). The germline V gene encodes CDR1 SGHTA and CDR2 FQGNSA. Trimming cost V 3 bases and J 10 bases, with 16 bases left between them. This CDR3 spans 14 amino acids. Written as DNA, the CDR3 is TGTGCCAGCAGCTTCGGACTCCCGGGGCACGAGCAGTTCTTC. As protein: CASSFGLPGHEQFF.

This clonotype came up many times. The genes are TRBV28 and TRBJ2-3; D is uncertain. Germline lookup yields CDR1 MDHEN and CDR2 SYDVKM. Trimming pared 9 bases from V and 2 bases from J, leaving 18 bases between. The CDR3 is 15 residues long. The chain's CDR3 is CASVRLAGNTDTQYF. The CDR3 DNA follows: TGTGCCAGTGTAAGGTTGGCAGGCAACACAGATACGCAGTATTTT.

This clonotype was observed many times. The chain carries TRBV7-2 and TRBJ2-5; D uncertain. From germline, CDR1 is SGHTA and CDR2 FQGNSA. The V and J ends lost 2 bases and 0 bases respectively, with 10 bases between them. The CDR3 contains 15 residues. The CDR3 coding sequence is TGTGCCAGCAGCTTACAGAACTTGTACCAAGAGACCCAGTACTTC. Protein product: CASSLQNLYQETQYF.

A single count supports this clonotype. The chain employs TRBV5-5 and TRBJ2-7; TRBD1 agrees at 10 bases. Trimming at V came to 3 bases and at J to 6 bases, leaving 9 bases not matched to a gene. CDR3 length: 15 amino acids. Germline loops: CDR1 SGHKS, CDR2 YYEKEE (reference sequence). DNA for the CDR3: TGTGCCAGCAGCTCTCGGACAGGGGGGAAAAGCGAGCAGTACTTC. Its translation: CASSSRTGGKSEQYF. Full variable domain (missing parts from reference TRBV5-5 and TRBJ2-7): DAGVTQSPTHLIKTRGQQVTLRCSPISGHKSVSWYQQVLGQGPQFIFQYYEKEERGRGNFPDRFSARQFPNYSSELNVNALLLGDSALYLCASSSRTGGKSEQYFGPGTRLTVT.

This clonotype was recorded at least ten times. The chain uses TRBV24-1 and TRBJ2-1, with D perhaps matching TRBD1 or TRBD2 (5 bases each). Trimming left V 0 bases short and J 3 bases short, with 11 bases between. CDR3 size: 16 residues. CDR1 and CDR2 (germline): KGHDR, SFDVKD. The CDR3 DNA reads as TGTGCCACCAGTGATTTGAGAGGGGAAGGCTACAATGAGCAGTTCTTC. Protein product: CATSDLRGEGYNEQFF.

This clonotype was counted a few times. The V and J genes are TRBV5-1 and TRBJ2-7; 7 positions agree with TRBD1. Germline CDR1 and CDR2: SGHRS and YFSETQ. The CDR3 length is 15 residues. Germline trimming cut 0 bases from V and 0 bases from J; bases unmatched to any gene: 3. The CDR3 DNA is TGCGCCAGCAGCTTGGCGGGGACAGTCTCCTACGAGCAGTACTTC. Protein sequence: CASSLAGTVSYEQYF. Drawing the rest from reference TRBV5-1 and TRBJ2-7, the complete variable domain is KAGVTQTPRYLIKTRGQQVTLSCSPISGHRSVSWYQQTPGQGLQFLFEYFSETQRNKGNFPGRFSGRQFSNSRSEMNVSTLELGDSALYLCASSLAGTVSYEQYFGPGTRLTVT.

The chain uses TRBV7-8 and TRBJ2-3, with 9 bases that match TRBD2. Losses at the gene ends were 1 base for V and 3 bases for J; bases not matched to a gene: 5. There are 16 residues in the CDR3. CDR1 is SGHVS and CDR2 is FQNEAQ in the germline V gene. CDR3 sequence reads: CASSLGGGRATDTQYF. CDR3 coding DNA: TGTGCCAGCAGCTTAGGGGGCGGGAGGGCGACAGATACGCAGTATTTT.

There are a few counts of this clonotype. The rearrangement links TRBV3-1 to TRBJ2-1, with TRBD1 identical over 9 bases. CDR3 length equals 17 residues. Trimming took 3 bases from V and 6 from J; bases not matched to a gene: 12. Germline CDR1 LGHDT, CDR2 YNNKEL (reference sequence). CDR3 residues: CASSHLVTGGYSNEQFF. The CDR3 bases are TGTGCCAGCAGCCACCTAGTTACAGGGGGCTACAGCAATGAGCAGTTCTTC.

The chain links TRBV28 to TRBJ1-4; 11 bases line up with TRBD1. J was trimmed by 8 bases and V by 5 bases; bases with no gene match: 7. Germline V gene lookup returns CDR1 MDHEN and CDR2 SYDVKM. The CDR3 has 15 residues. In nucleotides, the CDR3 is TGTGCCAGCAGTACCACCGGGACAGGGGGAGAAAAACTGTTTTTT. Its translation: CASSTTGTGGEKLFF.

This clonotype came up many times. This rearrangement joins TRBV7-9 to TRBJ1-5, with D tentatively TRBD1 (5 bases). This CDR3 spans 15 amino acids. CDR1 and CDR2 (germline): SEHNR, FQNEAQ (reference sequence). Trimming took off 5 bases at V and 2 bases at J, with 13 bases between the two ends. In DNA form, the CDR3 reads TGTGCCAGCAGCCGCGAAGGGGCAGGCAATCAGCCCCAGCATTTT. This sequence encodes CASSREGAGNQPQHF. Full variable domain (outside the CDR3, taken from reference TRBV7-9 and TRBJ1-5): DTGVSQNPRHKITKRGQNVTFRCDPISEHNRLYWYRQTLGQGPEFLTYFQNEAQLEKSRLLSDRFSAERPKGSFSTLEIQRTEQGDSAMYLCASSREGAGNQPQHFGDGTRLSIL.

This clonotype was detected ten times or more. The chain employs TRBV12-3 or TRBV12-4 and TRBJ2-7; 9 bases align to TRBD1. The CDR3 has 15 residues. J was trimmed by 2 bases and V by 6 bases; bases with no gene match: 8. The CDR3 loop is CASSLTGTGTYEQYF. The CDR3 nucleotides are TGTGCCAGCAGCCTCACCGGGACAGGGACCTACGAGCAGTACTTC.

This clonotype is medium-sized (0.01 to 0.1%) within its sample. The chain links TRBV4-1 to TRBJ2-7; D possibly uses TRBD1 or TRBD2 (5 bases each). The CDR3 totals 16 residues. Germline loops: CDR1 MGHRA, CDR2 YSYEKL. V dropped 3 bases and J dropped 3 bases, with 18 bases sitting between them. In DNA form, the CDR3 reads TGCGCCAGCAGCCAGGAACCCGGGACGGAGAACTACGAGCAGTACTTC. Translation gives CASSQEPGTENYEQYF.

This clonotype was detected only a few times. The chain links TRBV2 to TRBJ1-6, with a weak D call TRBD1 (5 bases). The CDR3 is made up of 13 amino acids. CDR1 is SNHLY, CDR2 FYNNEI, per germline. V lost 6 bases to trimming and J lost 6 bases, with 9 bases between them. The CDR3 nucleotides read TGTGCCAGCAGGCTGACAGCTAATTCACCCCTCCACTTT. Translating it yields CASRLTANSPLHF.

This chain joins TRBV28 and TRBJ2-3; D is unresolved. The V gene's germline CDR1 is MDHEN and CDR2 SYDVKM. The CDR3 loop spans 12 amino acids. Trimming took 4 bases from V and 5 from J, leaving 7 bases between them. In DNA form, the CDR3 reads TGTGCCAGCAGTTCATCGCAAGATACGCAGTATTTT. This gives the protein CASSSSQDTQYF.

The chain recombines TRBV7-2 with TRBJ2-1; 9 bases line up with TRBD2. This CDR3 has 19 residues. Trimming cost V 8 bases and J 0 bases; bases outside gene matches: 17. Germline CDR1 SGHTA, CDR2 FQGNSA. The CDR3 protein is CASDLSGRRPGPSYNEQFF. CDR3 DNA sequence: TGTGCCAGCGATCTTAGCGGGAGACGTCCAGGCCCCTCCTACAATGAGCAGTTCTTC.

This clonotype was seen many times. The rearrangement joins TRBV7-9 to TRBJ2-5; D gene unclear. V dropped 0 bases and J dropped 5 bases, with 10 bases sitting between them. Germline lookup yields CDR1 SEHNR and CDR2 FQNEAQ (reference sequence). The CDR3 is made up of 14 amino acids. The CDR3 reads CASSLAMDRETQYF. DNA for the CDR3: TGTGCCAGCAGCTTAGCGATGGACCGGGAGACCCAGTACTTC.

Ten or more counts support this clonotype. The rearrangement links TRBV21-1 to TRBJ2-3; the table's D call TRBD1 went unverified against the DNA. TRBV21-1 corresponds to a pseudogene. This CDR3 has 12 amino acids. CDR3 sequence reads: CASQGSADTQYF. The CDR3 DNA follows: TGTGCCAGCCAGGGCAGTGCAGATACGCAGTATTTT.

This clonotype was counted ten times or more. V usage is TRBV6-6 and J usage is TRBJ2-1; D may be TRBD1 (5 bases). Trimming shortened V by 6 bases and J by 5 bases, and 20 bases separated the two germline ends. CDR1 is MNHNY and CDR2 is SVGAGI in the germline V gene (reference sequence). The CDR3 covers 16 residues. The CDR3: CASSIPRERGNNEQFF. CDR3 bases: TGTGCCAGCAGCATCCCCAGGGAAAGAGGTAACAATGAGCAGTTCTTC.

This clonotype occurred many times. V usage is TRBV9 and J usage is TRBJ2-1; D not certain. The V end lost 0 bases, the J end lost 6 bases, and 13 bases lay between the germline ends. Per germline, CDR1 SGDLS and CDR2 YYNGEE. This CDR3 region has 15 residues. The CDR3 DNA sequence: TGTGCCAGCAGCGTAGCTGGGATGGGCTCCAATGAGCAGTTCTTC. It yields the protein CASSVAGMGSNEQFF.

In this sample, this clonotype turned up a few times. V and J are TRBV29-1 and TRBJ2-4, with TRBD2 matching over 9 bases. There are 13 residues in the CDR3. The germline gives CDR1 SQVTM, CDR2 ANQGSEA. Trimming cost V 4 bases and J 9 bases; bases outside gene matches: 7. CDR3 loop: CSVVLAGESIQYF. The CDR3 nucleotides are TGCAGCGTTGTGTTAGCGGGAGAAAGCATTCAGTACTTC.

This clonotype was observed many times. The chain couples TRBV7-9 to TRBJ2-2; 7 bases line up with TRBD1. This CDR3 has 14 amino acids. Germline CDR1 is SEHNR and CDR2 is FQNEAQ (reference sequence). Trimming took 8 bases from V and 2 from J; bases not matched to a gene: 5. The CDR3 spells CASLRGGNTGELFF. In DNA form, the CDR3 reads TGTGCCAGCCTTAGAGGGGGCAACACCGGGGAGCTGTTTTTT.

The chain combines TRBV7-2 with TRBJ2-5; 13 positions agree with TRBD2. V dropped 5 bases and J dropped 4; count of bases not matched to a gene: 19. The CDR3 contains 20 residues. The V gene's germline CDR1 is SGHTA and CDR2 FQGNSA. The CDR3 is CASSRTYPGLAGAIGETQYF. In DNA, the CDR3 is TGTGCCAGCAGCCGGACCTATCCCGGACTAGCGGGAGCGATTGGAGAGACCCAGTACTTC.

This chain links TRBV6-2 or TRBV6-3 with TRBJ2-5, with D perhaps matching TRBD1 (6 bases). This CDR3 has 14 amino acids. V was trimmed by 4 bases and J by 5 bases, leaving 14 bases between them. Germline V CDR1 and CDR2: MNHEY, SVGEGT. In nucleotides, the CDR3 is TGTGCCAGCAGTTGGCAGGGGCTCCGGGAGACCCAGTACTTC. Its translation: CASSWQGLRETQYF.